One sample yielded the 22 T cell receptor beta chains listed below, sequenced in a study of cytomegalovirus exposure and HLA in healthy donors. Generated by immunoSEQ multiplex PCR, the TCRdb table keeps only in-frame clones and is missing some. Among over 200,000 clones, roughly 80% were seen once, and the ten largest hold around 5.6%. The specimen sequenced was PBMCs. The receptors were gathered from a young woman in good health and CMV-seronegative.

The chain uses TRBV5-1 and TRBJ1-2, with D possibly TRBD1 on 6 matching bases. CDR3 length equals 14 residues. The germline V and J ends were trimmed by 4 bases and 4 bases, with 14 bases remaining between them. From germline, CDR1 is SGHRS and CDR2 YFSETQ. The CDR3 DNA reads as TGCGCCAGCAGCACAGATTCAGGGGTCTATGGCTACACCTTC. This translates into CASSTDSGVYGYTF.

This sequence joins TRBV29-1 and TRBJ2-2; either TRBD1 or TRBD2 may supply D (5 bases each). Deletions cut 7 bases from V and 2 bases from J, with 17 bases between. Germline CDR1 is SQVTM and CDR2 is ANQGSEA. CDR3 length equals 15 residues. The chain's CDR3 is CSDSSRDGNTGELFF. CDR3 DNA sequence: TGCAGCGATTCTAGCAGGGACGGCAACACCGGGGAGCTGTTTTTT.

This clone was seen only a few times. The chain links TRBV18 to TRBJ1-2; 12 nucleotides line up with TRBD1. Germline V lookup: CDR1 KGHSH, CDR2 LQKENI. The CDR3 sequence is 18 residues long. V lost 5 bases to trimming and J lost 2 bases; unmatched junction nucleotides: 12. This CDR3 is CASSITGTGGGKNYGYTF. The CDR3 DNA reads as TGTGCCAGCTCAATCACCGGGACAGGGGGCGGAAAGAACTATGGCTACACCTTC.

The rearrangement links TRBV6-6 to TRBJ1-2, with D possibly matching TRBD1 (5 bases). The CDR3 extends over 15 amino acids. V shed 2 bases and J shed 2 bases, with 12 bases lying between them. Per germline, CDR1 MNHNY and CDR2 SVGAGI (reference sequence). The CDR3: CASSYGGGTNYGYTF. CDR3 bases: TGTGCCAGCAGTTACGGGGGAGGGACGAACTATGGCTACACCTTC.

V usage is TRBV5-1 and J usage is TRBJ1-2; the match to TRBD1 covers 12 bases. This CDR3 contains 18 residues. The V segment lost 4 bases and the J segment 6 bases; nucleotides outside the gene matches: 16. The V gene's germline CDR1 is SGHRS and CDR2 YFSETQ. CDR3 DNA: TGCGCCAGCAGCAGGGGTCAACCCGGGACAGGGGGCAGCCATGGCTACACCTTC. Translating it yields CASSRGQPGTGGSHGYTF.

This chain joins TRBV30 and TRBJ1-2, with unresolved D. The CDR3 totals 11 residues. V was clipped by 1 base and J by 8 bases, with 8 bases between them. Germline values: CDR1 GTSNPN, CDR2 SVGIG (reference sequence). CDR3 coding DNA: TGTGCCTGGAGTGCTTTGACGGGCTACACCTTC. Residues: CAWSALTGYTF.

DNA for the CDR3: TGTGCCAGCAGTTCCGGGACAGTCTCGGATCACTTT. Translation: CASSSGTVSDHF. This rearrangement joins TRBV28 to TRBJ1-6, with 7 bases aligning to TRBD1. V lost 4 bases to trimming and J lost 19 bases; unmatched junction nucleotides: 10. This CDR3 is built from 12 residues. Germline V gene sequence: CDR1 MDHEN, CDR2 SYDVKM.

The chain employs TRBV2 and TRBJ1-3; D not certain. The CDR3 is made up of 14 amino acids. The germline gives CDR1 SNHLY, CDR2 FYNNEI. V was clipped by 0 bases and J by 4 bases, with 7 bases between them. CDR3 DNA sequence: TGTGCCAGCAGTGAAGCGGACGGCGGAAACACCATATATTTT. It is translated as CASSEADGGNTIYF.

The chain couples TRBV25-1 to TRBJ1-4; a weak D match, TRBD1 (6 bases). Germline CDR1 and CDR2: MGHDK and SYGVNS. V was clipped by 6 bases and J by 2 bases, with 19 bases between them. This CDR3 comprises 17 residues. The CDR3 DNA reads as TGTGCCAGCAGCGGTGGGGGGCGAGAGTATACTAATGAAAAACTGTTTTTT. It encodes CASSGGGREYTNEKLFF.

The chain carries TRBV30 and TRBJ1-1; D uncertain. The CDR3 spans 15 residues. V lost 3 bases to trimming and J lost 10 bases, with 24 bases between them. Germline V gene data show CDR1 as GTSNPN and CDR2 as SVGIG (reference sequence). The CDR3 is CAWRESVRKGPGAFF. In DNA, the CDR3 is TGTGCCTGGAGGGAATCAGTCCGAAAGGGCCCGGGAGCTTTCTTT.

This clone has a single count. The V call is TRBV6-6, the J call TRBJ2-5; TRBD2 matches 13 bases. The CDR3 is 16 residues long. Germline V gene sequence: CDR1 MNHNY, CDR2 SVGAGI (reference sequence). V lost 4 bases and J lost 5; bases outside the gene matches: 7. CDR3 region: CASSLLAGGEMETQYF. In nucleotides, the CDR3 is TGTGCCAGCAGTTTACTAGCGGGGGGGGAAATGGAGACCCAGTACTTC.

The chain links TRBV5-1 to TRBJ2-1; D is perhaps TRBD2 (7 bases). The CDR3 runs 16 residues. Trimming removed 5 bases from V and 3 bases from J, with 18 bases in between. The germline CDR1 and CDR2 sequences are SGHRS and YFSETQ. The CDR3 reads CASRPLAGAVYNEQFF. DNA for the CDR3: TGCGCCAGCAGGCCTCTGGCGGGGGCAGTCTACAATGAGCAGTTCTTC.

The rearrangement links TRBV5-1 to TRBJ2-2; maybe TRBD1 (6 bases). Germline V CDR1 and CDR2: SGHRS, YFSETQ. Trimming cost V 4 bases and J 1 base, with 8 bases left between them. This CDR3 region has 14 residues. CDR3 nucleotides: TGCGCCAGCAGCACGGACAGGAACACCGGGGAGCTGTTTTTT. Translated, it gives CASSTDRNTGELFF.

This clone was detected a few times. The CDR3 nucleotides read TGTGCCAGTAGTATAGATAAACTACAGGGGTATAGCAATCAGCCCCAGCATTTT. It encodes CASSIDKLQGYSNQPQHF. This chain links TRBV19 with TRBJ1-5; 7 nucleotides match TRBD1. Germline CDR1 and CDR2: LNHDA and SQIVND (reference sequence). This CDR3 is built from 18 residues. With V trimmed by 0 bases and J by 0 bases, 8 bases remained unmatched.

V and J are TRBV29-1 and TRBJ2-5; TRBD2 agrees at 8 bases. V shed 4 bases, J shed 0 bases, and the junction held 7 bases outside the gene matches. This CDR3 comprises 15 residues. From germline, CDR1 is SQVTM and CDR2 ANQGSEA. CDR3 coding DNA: TGCAGCGTTGCGGCGGGGGGTATGTACCAAGAGACCCAGTACTTC. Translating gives CSVAAGGMYQETQYF. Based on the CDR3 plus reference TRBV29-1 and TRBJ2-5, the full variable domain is SAVISQKPSRDICQRGTSLTIQCQVDSQVTMMFWYRQQPGQSLTLIATANQGSEATYESGFVIDKFPISRPNLTFSTLTVSNMSPEDSSIYLCSVAAGGMYQETQYFGPGTRLLVL.

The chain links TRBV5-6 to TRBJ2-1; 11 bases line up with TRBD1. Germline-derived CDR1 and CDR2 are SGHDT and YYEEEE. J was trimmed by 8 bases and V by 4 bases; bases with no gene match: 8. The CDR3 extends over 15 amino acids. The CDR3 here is CASSPVGQGVDEQFF. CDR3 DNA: TGTGCCAGCAGCCCCGTGGGACAGGGGGTTGATGAGCAGTTCTTC.

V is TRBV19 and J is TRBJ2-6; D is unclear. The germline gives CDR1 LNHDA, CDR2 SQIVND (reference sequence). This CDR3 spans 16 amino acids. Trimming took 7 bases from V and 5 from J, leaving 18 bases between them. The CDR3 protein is CASTQLSRPWANVLTF. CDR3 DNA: TGTGCCAGTACTCAACTGTCCCGCCCCTGGGCCAACGTCCTGACTTTC.

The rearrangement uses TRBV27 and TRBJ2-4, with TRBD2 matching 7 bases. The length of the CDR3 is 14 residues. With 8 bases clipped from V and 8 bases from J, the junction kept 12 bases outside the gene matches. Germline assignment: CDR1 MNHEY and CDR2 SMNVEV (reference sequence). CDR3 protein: CASRWGGSGYIQYF. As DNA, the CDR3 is TGTGCCAGCCGGTGGGGGGGGTCGGGATACATTCAGTACTTC.

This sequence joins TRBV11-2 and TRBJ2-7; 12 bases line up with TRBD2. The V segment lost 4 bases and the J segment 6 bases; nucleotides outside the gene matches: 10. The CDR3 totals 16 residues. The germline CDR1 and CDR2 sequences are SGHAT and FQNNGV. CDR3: CASSSTSGSTGSEQYF. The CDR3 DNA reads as TGTGCCAGCAGCTCGACTAGCGGGAGTACCGGGTCCGAGCAGTACTTC. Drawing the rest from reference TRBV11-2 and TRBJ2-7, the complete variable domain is EAGVAQSPRYKIIEKRQSVAFWCNPISGHATLYWYQQILGQGPKLLIQFQNNGVVDDSQLPKDRFSAERLKGVDSTLKIQPAKLEDSAVYLCASSSTSGSTGSEQYFGPGTRLTVT.

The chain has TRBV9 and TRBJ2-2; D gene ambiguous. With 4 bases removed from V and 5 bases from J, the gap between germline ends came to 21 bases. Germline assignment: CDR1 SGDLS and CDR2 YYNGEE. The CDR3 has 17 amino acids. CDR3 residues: CASSLRGPEHRTGELFF. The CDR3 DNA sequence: TGTGCCAGCAGCCTTCGCGGACCCGAGCATAGGACCGGGGAGCTGTTTTTT. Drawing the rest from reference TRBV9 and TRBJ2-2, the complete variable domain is DSGVTQTPKHLITATGQRVTLRCSPRSGDLSVYWYQQSLDQGLQFLIQYYNGEERAKGNILERFSAQQFPDLHSELNLSSLELGDSALYFCASSLRGPEHRTGELFFGEGSRLTVL.

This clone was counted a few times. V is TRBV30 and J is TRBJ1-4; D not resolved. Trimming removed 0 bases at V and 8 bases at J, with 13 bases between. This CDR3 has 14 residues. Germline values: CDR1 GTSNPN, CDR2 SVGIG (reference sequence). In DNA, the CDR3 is TGTGCCTGGAGTGTATCTGATCCCAGGGAAAAACTGTTTTTT. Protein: CAWSVSDPREKLFF.

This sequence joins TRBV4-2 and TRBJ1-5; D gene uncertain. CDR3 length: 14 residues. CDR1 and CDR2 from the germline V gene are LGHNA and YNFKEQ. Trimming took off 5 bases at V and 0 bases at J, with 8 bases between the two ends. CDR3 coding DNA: TGTGCCAGCAGCAGTTCTTATAGCAATCAGCCCCAGCATTTT. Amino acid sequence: CASSSSYSNQPQHF.